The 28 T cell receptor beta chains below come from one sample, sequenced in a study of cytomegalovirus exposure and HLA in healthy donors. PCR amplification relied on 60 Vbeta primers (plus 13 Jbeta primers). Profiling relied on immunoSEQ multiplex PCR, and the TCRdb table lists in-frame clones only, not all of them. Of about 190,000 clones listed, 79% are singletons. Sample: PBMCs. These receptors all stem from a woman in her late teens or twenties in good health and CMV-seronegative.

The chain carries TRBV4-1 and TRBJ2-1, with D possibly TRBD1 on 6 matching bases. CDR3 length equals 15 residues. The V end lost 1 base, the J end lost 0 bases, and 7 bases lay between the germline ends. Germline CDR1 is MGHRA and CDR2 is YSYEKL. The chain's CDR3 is CASSQGGGSYNEQFF. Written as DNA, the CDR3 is TGCGCCAGCAGCCAAGGAGGGGGCTCCTACAATGAGCAGTTCTTC.

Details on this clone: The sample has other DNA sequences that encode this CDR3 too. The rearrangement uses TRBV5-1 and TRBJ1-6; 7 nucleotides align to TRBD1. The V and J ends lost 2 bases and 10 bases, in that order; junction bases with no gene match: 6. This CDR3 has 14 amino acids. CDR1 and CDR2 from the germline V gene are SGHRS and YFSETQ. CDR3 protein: CASSFATGPSPLHF. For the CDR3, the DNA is TGCGCCAGCAGCTTCGCGACAGGGCCCTCACCCCTCCACTTT.

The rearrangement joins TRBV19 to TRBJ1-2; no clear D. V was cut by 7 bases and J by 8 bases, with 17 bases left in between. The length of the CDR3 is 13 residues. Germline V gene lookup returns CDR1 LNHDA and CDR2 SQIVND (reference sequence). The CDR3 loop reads CASTETGSLGYTF. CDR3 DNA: TGTGCCAGTACCGAGACTGGCAGCCTGGGCTACACCTTC.

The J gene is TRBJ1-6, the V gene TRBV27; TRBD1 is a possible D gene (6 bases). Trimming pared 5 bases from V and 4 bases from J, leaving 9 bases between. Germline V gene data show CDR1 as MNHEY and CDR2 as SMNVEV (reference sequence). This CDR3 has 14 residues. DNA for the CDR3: TGTGCCAGCAGTCGGACAGCATATAATTCACCCCTCCACTTT. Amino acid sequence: CASSRTAYNSPLHF.

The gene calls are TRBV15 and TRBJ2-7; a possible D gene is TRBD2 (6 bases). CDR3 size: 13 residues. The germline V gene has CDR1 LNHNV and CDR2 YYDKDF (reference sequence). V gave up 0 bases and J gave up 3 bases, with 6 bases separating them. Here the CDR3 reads CATSREGGYEQYF. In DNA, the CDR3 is TGTGCCACCAGCAGAGAGGGGGGCTACGAGCAGTACTTC.

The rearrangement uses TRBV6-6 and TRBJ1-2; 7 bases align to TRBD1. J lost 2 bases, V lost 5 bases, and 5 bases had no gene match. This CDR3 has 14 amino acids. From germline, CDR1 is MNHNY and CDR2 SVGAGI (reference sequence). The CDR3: CASSQETGNYGYTF. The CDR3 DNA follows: TGTGCCAGCAGTCAAGAGACAGGGAACTATGGCTACACCTTC.

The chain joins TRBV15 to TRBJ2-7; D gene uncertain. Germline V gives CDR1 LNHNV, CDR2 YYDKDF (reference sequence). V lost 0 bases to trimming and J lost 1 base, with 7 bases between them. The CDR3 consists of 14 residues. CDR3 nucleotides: TGTGCCACCAGCAGAGATAGGAGTTCCTACGAGCAGTACTTC. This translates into CATSRDRSSYEQYF. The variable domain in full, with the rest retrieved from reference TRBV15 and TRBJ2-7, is DAMVIQNPRYQVTQFGKPVTLSCSQTLNHNVMYWYQQKSSQAPKLLFHYYDKDFNNEADTPDNFQSRRPNTSFCFLDIRSPGLGDTAMYLCATSRDRSSYEQYFGPGTRLTVT.

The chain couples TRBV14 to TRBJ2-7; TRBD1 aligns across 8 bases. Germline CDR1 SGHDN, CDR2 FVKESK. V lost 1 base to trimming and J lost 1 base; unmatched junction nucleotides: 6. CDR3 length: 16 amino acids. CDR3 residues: CASSQGTGKRSYEQYF. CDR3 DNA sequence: TGTGCCAGCAGCCAAGGGACAGGGAAAAGATCCTACGAGCAGTACTTC.

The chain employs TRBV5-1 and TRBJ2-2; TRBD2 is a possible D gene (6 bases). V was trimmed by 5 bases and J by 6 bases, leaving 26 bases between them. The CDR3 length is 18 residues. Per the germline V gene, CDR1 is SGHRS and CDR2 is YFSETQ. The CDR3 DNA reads TGCGCCAGCAGGGGAGTAGGCGGGGTAGTCAATTTAGCCGGGGAGCTGTTTTTT. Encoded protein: CASRGVGGVVNLAGELFF.

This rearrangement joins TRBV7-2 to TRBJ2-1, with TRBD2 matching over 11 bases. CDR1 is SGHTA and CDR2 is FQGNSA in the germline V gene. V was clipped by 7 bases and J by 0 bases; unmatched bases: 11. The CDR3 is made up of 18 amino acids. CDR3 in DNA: TGTGCCAGCAATAGATGGCTAGCGGGGGGCAGCTCCTACAATGAGCAGTTCTTC. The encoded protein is CASNRWLAGGSSYNEQFF.

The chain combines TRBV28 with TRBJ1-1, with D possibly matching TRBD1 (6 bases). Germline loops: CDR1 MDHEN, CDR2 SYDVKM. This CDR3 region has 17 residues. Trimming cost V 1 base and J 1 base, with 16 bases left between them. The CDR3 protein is CASSLFGAGEKNTEAFF. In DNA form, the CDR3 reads TGTGCCAGCAGTTTATTTGGGGCAGGGGAAAAGAACACTGAAGCTTTCTTT.

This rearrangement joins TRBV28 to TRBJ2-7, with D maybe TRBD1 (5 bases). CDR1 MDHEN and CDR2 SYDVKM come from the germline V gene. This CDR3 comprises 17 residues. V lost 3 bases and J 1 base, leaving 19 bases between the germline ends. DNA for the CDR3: TGTGCCAGCAGTTTCCACCTACGCAGGGCTTCGTCCTACGAGCAGTACTTC. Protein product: CASSFHLRRASSYEQYF.

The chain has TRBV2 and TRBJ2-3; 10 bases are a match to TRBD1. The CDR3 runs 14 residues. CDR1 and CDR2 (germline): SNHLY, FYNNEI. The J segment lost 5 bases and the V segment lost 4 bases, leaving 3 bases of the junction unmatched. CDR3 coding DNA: TGTGCCAGCAGTGGCGACAGGGGGCTAGATACGCAGTATTTT. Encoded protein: CASSGDRGLDTQYF. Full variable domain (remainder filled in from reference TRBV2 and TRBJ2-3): EPEVTQTPSHQVTQMGQEVILRCVPISNHLYFYWYRQILGQKVEFLVSFYNNEISEKSEIFDDQFSVERPDGSNFTLKIRSTKLEDSAMYFCASSGDRGLDTQYFGPGTRLTVL.

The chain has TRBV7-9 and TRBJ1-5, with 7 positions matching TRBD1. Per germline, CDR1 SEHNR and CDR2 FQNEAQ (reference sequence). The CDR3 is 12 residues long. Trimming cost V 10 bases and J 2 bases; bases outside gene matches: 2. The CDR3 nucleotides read TGTGCCACCCAGGGGGGCAATCAGCCCCAGCATTTT. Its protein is CATQGGNQPQHF.

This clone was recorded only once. The CDR3 coding sequence is TGTGCCAGCAGCTTAGAACTAGCGGGGGGGCCAAGAAATGAGCAGTTCTTC. It encodes CASSLELAGGPRNEQFF. This rearrangement joins TRBV5-5 to TRBJ2-1; 13 nucleotides agree with TRBD2. The CDR3 is 17 amino acids. V dropped 2 bases and J dropped 7; count of bases not matched to a gene: 9. Germline CDR1 is SGHKS and CDR2 is YYEKEE (reference sequence).

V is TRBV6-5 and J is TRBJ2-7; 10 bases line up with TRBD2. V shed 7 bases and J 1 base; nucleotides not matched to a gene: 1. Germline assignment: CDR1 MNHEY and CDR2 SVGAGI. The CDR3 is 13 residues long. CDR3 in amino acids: CASKTSGSYEQYF. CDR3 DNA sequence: TGTGCCAGCAAGACTAGCGGGTCCTACGAGCAGTACTTC.

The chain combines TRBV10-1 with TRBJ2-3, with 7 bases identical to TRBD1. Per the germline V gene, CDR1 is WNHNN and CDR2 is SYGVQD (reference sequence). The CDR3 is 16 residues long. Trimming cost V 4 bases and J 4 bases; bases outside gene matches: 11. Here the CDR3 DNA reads TGCGCCAGCAGTGCGACGACAGGGATTGATGCAGATACGCAGTATTTT. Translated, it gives CASSATTGIDADTQYF.

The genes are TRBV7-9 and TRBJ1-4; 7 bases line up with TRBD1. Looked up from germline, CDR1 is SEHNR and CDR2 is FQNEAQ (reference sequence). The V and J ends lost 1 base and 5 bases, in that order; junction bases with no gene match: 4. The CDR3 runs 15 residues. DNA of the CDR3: TGTGCCAGCAGCTTAGGGGACAGCAGCAATGAAAAACTGTTTTTT. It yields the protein CASSLGDSSNEKLFF.

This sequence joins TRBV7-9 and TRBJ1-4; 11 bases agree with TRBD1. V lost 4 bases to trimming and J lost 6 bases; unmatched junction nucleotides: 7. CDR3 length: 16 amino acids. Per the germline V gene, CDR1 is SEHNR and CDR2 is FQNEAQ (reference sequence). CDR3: CASSSRVGQGDEKLFF. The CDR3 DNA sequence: TGTGCCAGCAGCTCACGTGTGGGACAGGGGGATGAAAAACTGTTTTTT.

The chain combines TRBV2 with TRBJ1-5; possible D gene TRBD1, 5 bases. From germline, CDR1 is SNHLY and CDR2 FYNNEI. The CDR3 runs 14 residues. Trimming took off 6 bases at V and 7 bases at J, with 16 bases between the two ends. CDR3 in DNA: TGTGCCAGCAGCCAACCCCCAGGGAAGCAGCCCCAGCATTTT. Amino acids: CASSQPPGKQPQHF.

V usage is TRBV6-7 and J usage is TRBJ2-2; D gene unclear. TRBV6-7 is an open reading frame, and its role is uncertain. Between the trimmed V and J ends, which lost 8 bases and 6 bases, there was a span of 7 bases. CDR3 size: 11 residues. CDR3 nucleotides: TGTGCCAGCTATCTCGCCGGGGAGCTGTTTTTT. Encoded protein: CASYLAGELFF.

CDR3 in amino acids: CASSEAQGVVSGNTIYF. CDR3 DNA sequence: TGTGCCAGCAGTGAAGCGCAGGGGGTTGTATCTGGAAACACCATATATTTT. The chain links TRBV2 to TRBJ1-3; TRBD1 matches 7 bases. The CDR3 loop spans 17 amino acids. Germline V gene sequence: CDR1 SNHLY, CDR2 FYNNEI. V was pared by 0 bases and J by 1 base, with 6 bases of the junction left unmatched.

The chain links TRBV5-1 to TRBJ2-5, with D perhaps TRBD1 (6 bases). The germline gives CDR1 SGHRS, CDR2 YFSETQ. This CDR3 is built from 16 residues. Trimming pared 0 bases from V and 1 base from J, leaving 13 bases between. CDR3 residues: CASSLVRTDFQETQYF. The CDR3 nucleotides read TGCGCCAGCAGCTTGGTCCGGACAGATTTCCAAGAGACCCAGTACTTC.

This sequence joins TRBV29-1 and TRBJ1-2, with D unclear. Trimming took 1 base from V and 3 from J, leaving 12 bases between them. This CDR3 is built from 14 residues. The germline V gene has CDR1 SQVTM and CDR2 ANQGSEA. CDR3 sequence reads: CSVEGRGFDYGYTF. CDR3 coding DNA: TGCAGCGTTGAAGGGAGAGGGTTTGACTATGGCTACACCTTC. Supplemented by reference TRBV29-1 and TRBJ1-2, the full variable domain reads SAVISQKPSRDICQRGTSLTIQCQVDSQVTMMFWYRQQPGQSLTLIATANQGSEATYESGFVIDKFPISRPNLTFSTLTVSNMSPEDSSIYLCSVEGRGFDYGYTFGSGTRLTVV.

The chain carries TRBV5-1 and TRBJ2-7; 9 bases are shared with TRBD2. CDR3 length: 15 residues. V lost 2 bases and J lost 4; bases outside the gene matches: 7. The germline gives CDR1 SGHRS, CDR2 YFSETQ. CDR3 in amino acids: CASSFLSGSSYEQYF. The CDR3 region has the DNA TGCGCCAGCAGCTTTCTTAGCGGGAGTTCGTACGAGCAGTACTTC.

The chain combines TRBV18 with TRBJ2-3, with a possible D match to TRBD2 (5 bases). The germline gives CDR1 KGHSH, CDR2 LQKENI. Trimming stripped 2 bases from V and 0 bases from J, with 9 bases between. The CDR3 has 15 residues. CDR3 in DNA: TGTGCCAGCTCACCAAGCGGCGTAAGCACAGATACGCAGTATTTT. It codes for CASSPSGVSTDTQYF.

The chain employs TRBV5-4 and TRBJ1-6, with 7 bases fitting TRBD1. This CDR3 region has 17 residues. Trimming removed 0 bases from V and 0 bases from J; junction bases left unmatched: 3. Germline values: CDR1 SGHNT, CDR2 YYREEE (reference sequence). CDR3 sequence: CASSLGGQLSYNSPLHF. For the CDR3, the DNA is TGTGCCAGCAGCTTGGGGGGACAGCTCTCCTATAATTCACCCCTCCACTTT.

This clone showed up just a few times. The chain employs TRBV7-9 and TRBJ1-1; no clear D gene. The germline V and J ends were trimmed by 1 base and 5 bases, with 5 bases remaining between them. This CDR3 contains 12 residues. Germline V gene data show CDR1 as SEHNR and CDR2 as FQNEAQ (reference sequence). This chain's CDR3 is CASSLVRTEAFF. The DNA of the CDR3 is TGTGCCAGCAGCTTAGTTCGTACTGAAGCTTTCTTT. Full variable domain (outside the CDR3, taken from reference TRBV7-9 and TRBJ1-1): DTGVSQNPRHKITKRGQNVTFRCDPISEHNRLYWYRQTLGQGPEFLTYFQNEAQLEKSRLLSDRFSAERPKGSFSTLEIQRTEQGDSAMYLCASSLVRTEAFFGQGTRLTVV.